These 18 T cell receptor beta chains share one sample of origin, sequenced in a study of blood T cell repertoires in COVID-19. This table comes from immunoSEQ multiplex PCR, and its TCRdb copy is limited to in-frame clones, with some not included. This sample has approximately 400,000 clones, with about nine tenths found just once. Specimen: PBMCs or T cells enriched from blood (not recorded which). The receptors stem from a woman aged 40 to 55 who had been exposed to COVID-19.

This clone was observed a handful of times. J is TRBJ2-7 and V is TRBV7-9; D remains unclear. Looked up from germline, CDR1 is SEHNR and CDR2 is FQNEAQ (reference sequence). Trimming stripped 3 bases from V and 0 bases from J, with 9 bases between. The CDR3 totals 14 residues. The chain's CDR3 is CASSFGGSSYEQYF. CDR3 in DNA: TGTGCCAGCAGCTTTGGCGGTAGCTCCTACGAGCAGTACTTC. Based on the CDR3 plus reference TRBV7-9 and TRBJ2-7, the full variable domain is DTGVSQNPRHKITKRGQNVTFRCDPISEHNRLYWYRQTLGQGPEFLTYFQNEAQLEKSRLLSDRFSAERPKGSFSTLEIQRTEQGDSAMYLCASSFGGSSYEQYFGPGTRLTVT.

The rearrangement links TRBV7-9 to TRBJ2-5; TRBD1 is a possible D gene (6 bases). The CDR3 spans 14 residues. Germline loops: CDR1 SEHNR, CDR2 FQNEAQ (reference sequence). V lost 5 bases, J lost 0 bases, and 10 bases lay in between. CDR3 DNA: TGTGCCAGCAGCCCAGGGACAAACCAAGAGACCCAGTACTTC. This translates into CASSPGTNQETQYF.

The J gene is TRBJ1-5, the V gene TRBV12-2; TRBD1 is taken as the D call from the table, unchecked against the DNA. TRBV12-2 corresponds to a pseudogene. This CDR3 spans 16 amino acids. The CDR3 region is CASRLPLDRENQPQHF. DNA for the CDR3: TGTGCAAGTCGCTTACCCTTGGACAGGGAGAATCAGCCCCAGCATTTT.

The chain links TRBV5-1 to TRBJ2-3, with 13 bases matching TRBD2. The J segment lost 0 bases and the V segment lost 0 bases, leaving 4 bases of the junction unmatched. From germline, CDR1 is SGHRS and CDR2 YFSETQ. This CDR3 has 18 amino acids. Here the CDR3 reads CASSLGLAGGASTDTQYF. In DNA, the CDR3 is TGCGCCAGCAGCTTGGGACTAGCGGGGGGAGCTAGCACAGATACGCAGTATTTT. The whole variable domain, filled in from reference TRBV5-1 and TRBJ2-3, reads KAGVTQTPRYLIKTRGQQVTLSCSPISGHRSVSWYQQTPGQGLQFLFEYFSETQRNKGNFPGRFSGRQFSNSRSEMNVSTLELGDSALYLCASSLGLAGGASTDTQYFGPGTRLTVL.

This clone came up once. The chain has TRBV7-2 and TRBJ2-3, with D hard to call. The germline V gene has CDR1 SGHTA and CDR2 FQGNSA. Trimming cost V 5 bases and J 1 base, with 7 bases left between them. The CDR3 length is 13 residues. Written as DNA, the CDR3 is TGTGCCAGCAGCCAACGGGGCACAGATACGCAGTATTTT. Translated: CASSQRGTDTQYF.

The rearrangement links TRBV5-1 to TRBJ1-1; no definite D call. The CDR3 runs to 14 residues. V was clipped by 4 bases and J by 3 bases, with 13 bases between them. Germline CDR1 is SGHRS and CDR2 is YFSETQ. The CDR3 DNA follows: TGCGCCAGCAGCCTGACGGGTGAATACACTGAAGCTTTCTTT. Its translation is CASSLTGEYTEAFF.

Only one count was recorded for this clone. CDR3 sequence (DNA): TGTGCCACCAGCAGGGCCAGGAAATCCTACGAGCAGTACTTC. It translates to CATSRARKSYEQYF. The V call is TRBV15, the J call TRBJ2-7, with D uncertain. Trimming removed 3 bases from V and 1 base from J, with 10 bases in between. The CDR3 contains 14 residues. Per germline, CDR1 LNHNV and CDR2 YYDKDF (reference sequence).

The rearrangement joins TRBV28 to TRBJ1-1; TRBD1 aligns across 9 bases. J gave up 4 bases and V 6 bases, and 6 bases lay outside the gene matches. This CDR3 comprises 14 residues. Germline V gene lookup returns CDR1 MDHEN and CDR2 SYDVKM. This CDR3 reads CASRYRGQGTEAFF. CDR3 DNA sequence: TGTGCCAGCAGATACAGGGGGCAGGGCACTGAAGCTTTCTTT.

The V and J genes are TRBV18 and TRBJ1-5, with D tentatively TRBD1 (6 bases). V dropped 4 bases and J dropped 4 bases, with 14 bases sitting between them. Germline loops: CDR1 KGHSH, CDR2 LQKENI. CDR3 length: 15 amino acids. The CDR3 here is CASSLGGAFNQPQHF. DNA for the CDR3: TGTGCCAGCTCACTTGGGGGGGCCTTTAATCAGCCCCAGCATTTT.

This chain uses TRBV12-3 or TRBV12-4 with TRBJ1-5; D is undetermined. The CDR3 contains 12 residues. V was pared by 4 bases and J by 3 bases, with 4 bases between. CDR3 DNA: TGTGCCAGCAGTTCCTACAATCAGCCCCAGCATTTT. Translating gives CASSSYNQPQHF.

The V and J genes are TRBV2 and TRBJ2-7; 9 nucleotides match TRBD1. V shed 6 bases, J shed 7 bases, and the junction held 7 bases outside the gene matches. CDR3 length: 13 residues. CDR1 SNHLY and CDR2 FYNNEI come from the germline V gene. This CDR3 reads CASRADRGSEQYF. CDR3 coding DNA: TGTGCCAGCAGGGCGGACAGGGGTAGTGAGCAGTACTTC.

The chain uses TRBV4-3 and TRBJ2-7; weak D call: TRBD2 (5 bases). Trimming cost V 3 bases and J 3 bases, with 18 bases left between them. This CDR3 is 16 amino acids long. CDR1 and CDR2 from the germline V gene are LGHNA and YSLEER. CDR3 sequence reads: CASSHRDQSGGYEQYF. In DNA, the CDR3 is TGCGCCAGCAGCCACCGAGACCAGAGCGGCGGCTACGAGCAGTACTTC.

V usage is TRBV9 and J usage is TRBJ2-5; 7 bases line up with TRBD2. Germline V gene data show CDR1 as SGDLS and CDR2 as YYNGEE. There are 16 residues in the CDR3. After removal of 0 bases from V and 2 bases from J, the junction contained 7 bases not matched to a gene. The CDR3 sequence: CASSVAERGYQETQYF. CDR3 coding DNA: TGTGCCAGCAGCGTAGCTGAGCGGGGCTATCAAGAGACCCAGTACTTC.

The chain has TRBV9 and TRBJ2-7; TRBD1 agrees at 7 bases. Trimming took 3 bases from V and 2 from J; bases not matched to a gene: 2. The CDR3 loop spans 13 amino acids. CDR1 is SGDLS and CDR2 is YYNGEE in the germline V gene. As DNA, the CDR3 is TGTGCCAGCAGCGCAGGGACAGCCTACGAGCAGTACTTC. Amino acid sequence: CASSAGTAYEQYF.

The CDR3 DNA reads TGTGCCAGCAGCTTAGATCTGCTTACAGGGAACACTGAAGCTTTCTTT. As protein: CASSLDLLTGNTEAFF. This chain links TRBV7-2 with TRBJ1-1, with D perhaps matching TRBD1 (5 bases). Germline CDR1 and CDR2: SGHTA and FQGNSA. V lost 1 base to trimming and J lost 1 base, with 13 bases between them. This CDR3 spans 16 amino acids.

The chain joins TRBV6-5 to TRBJ1-3; tentative D call: TRBD1 (5 bases). This CDR3 is built from 14 residues. In germline, CDR1 is MNHEY, CDR2 SVGAGI. Trimming left V 5 bases short and J 7 bases short, with 15 bases between. DNA of the CDR3: TGTGCCAGCAGTACCGAGGTGGGGGGGAACACCATATATTTT. As protein: CASSTEVGGNTIYF.

The J gene is TRBJ1-2, the V gene TRBV2; TRBD1 aligns across 8 bases. The CDR3 has 14 residues. Germline CDR1 is SNHLY and CDR2 is FYNNEI. The V segment lost 9 bases and the J segment 5 bases; nucleotides outside the gene matches: 11. This chain's CDR3 is CASARDRGTYGYTF. The CDR3 DNA follows: TGTGCCAGTGCCCGTGACAGGGGAACATATGGCTACACCTTC.

J is TRBJ1-3 and V is TRBV30; tentatively, D is TRBD1 (5 bases). Germline V CDR1 and CDR2: GTSNPN, SVGIG (reference sequence). This CDR3 comprises 16 residues. Trimming stripped 8 bases from V and 1 base from J, with 21 bases between. CDR3 amino acids: CAGRMGRRNSGNTIYF. Written as DNA, the CDR3 is TGTGCCGGACGTATGGGGCGAAGAAATTCTGGAAACACCATATATTTT. The entire variable domain, with the rest obtained from reference TRBV30 and TRBJ1-3, is as follows: SQTIHQWPATLVQPVGSPLSLECTVEGTSNPNLYWYRQAAGRGLQLLFYSVGIGQISSEVPQNLSASRPQDRQFILSSKKLLLSDSGFYLCAGRMGRRNSGNTIYFGEGSWLTVV.